The present T cell receptor beta chain was sequenced within a study of blood T cells in healthy people across ages. Germline CDR1 is ENHRY and CDR2 is SYGVKD. The CDR3 is made up of 12 amino acids. The V end was cut by 6 bases, the J end by 8 bases, with 11 bases between. Sample-barcoded 5' priming and a J-beta primer mix drove a second PCR of about 7 to 12 cycles. MiXCR was run by TCRdb on the 5' RACE reads, yielding one entry per CDR3 protein. The table includes 790,000 or so distinct CDR3 sequences, 45% to 70% detected once. What was sequenced was blood. V gene TRBV10-3 combines with J gene TRBJ2-1; D is ambiguous. This clonotype originated in a man aged 35 to 55 in good health. CDR3 nucleotides: TGTGCCATCAGCGAGCTAGACGATGAGCAGTTCTTC. Its translation: CAISELDDEQFF.